This TCR beta chain emerged from a study of T-cell reconstitution after alpha-beta-depleted transplantation in children. There are many counts of this clonotype. Its antigen remains unidentified. Trimming cost V 3 bases and J 1 base, with 9 bases left between them. The CDR3 length is 13 residues. Germline V CDR1 and CDR2: SQVTM, ANQGSEA. It was with unique molecular identifiers that the TCRbeta library was prepared. TCRdb re-called the PCR reads through MiXCR, storing one row per CDR3 protein. Among hundreds of thousands of distinct CDR3 sequences, roughly 13% were seen once, and the ten largest hold roughly 0.77%. Study-wide results and limits: The study traced high day-60 TCRbeta diversity in some patients to surviving recipient T cells and thymic progenitors. Two months or so post-transplant, alpha-beta T cells reportedly derived from several hundred expanded graft clones.

V is TRBV29-1 and J is TRBJ1-1; maybe TRBD1 (5 bases). The starting material was PBMCs, obtained before TCRalphabeta/CD19-depleted stem cell transplant. The sequence derives from a girl aged 2 to 9 with congenital amegakaryocytic thrombocytopenia, due to receive a stem cell transplant. CDR3 in amino acids: CSVDNGGNTEAFF. Here the CDR3 DNA reads TGCAGCGTTGACAACGGGGGGAACACTGAAGCTTTCTTT.